The 10 T cell receptor beta chains below were found in one sample sequenced in a study of CXCR3-negative and CXCR3-positive naive CD8 T cells. With UMI labels, 5' RACE was used to prepare the TRB cDNA libraries. TCRdb reanalyzed the 5' RACE reads and collapses them to one entry per CDR3 protein, without DNA. The repertoire table contains some 130,000 distinct CDR3 sequences. The sequenced sample consisted of naive CXCR3- CD8+ T cells from blood. Subset defined: CD45RO-CCR7+CD27+CD95- naive CD8+ T cells lacking CXCR3 (TNR3-). The receptors stem from a human donor in good health. Some clones in this sample may be carry-over from other donors' samples.

This chain uses TRBV29-1 with TRBJ2-1; TCRdb lists TRBD2, though no DNA is available to test this call. The CDR3 has 16 amino acids. Germline V lookup: CDR1 SQVTM, CDR2 ANQGSEA. CDR3 residues: CSVAGLAERSYNEQFF.

V usage is TRBV5-1 and J usage is TRBJ2-7; TCRdb picks TRBD1, but there is no DNA to check that call. The germline CDR1 and CDR2 sequences are SGHRS and YFSETQ. This CDR3 contains 15 residues. This chain's CDR3 is CASSWGQGARIEQYF.

This sequence joins TRBV11-3 and TRBJ2-1; without DNA, the TCRdb call of TRBD2 cannot be checked. This CDR3 spans 15 amino acids. Germline values: CDR1 SGHNT, CDR2 YENEEA. The CDR3 spells CASSSSGGDYNEQFF.

The genes are TRBV5-1 and TRBJ2-7. CDR3 length equals 12 residues. Germline V gene lookup returns CDR1 SGHRS and CDR2 YFSETQ. This CDR3 reads CASSLGQGEQYF.

This sequence joins TRBV28 and TRBJ2-5; with no DNA, the TCRdb D assignment of TRBD2 cannot be verified. The germline CDR1 and CDR2 sequences are MDHEN and SYDVKM. This CDR3 has 14 amino acids. The CDR3 region is CASSASGGQETQYF.

This chain joins TRBV14 and TRBJ2-7. The CDR3 totals 12 residues. Germline V gene sequence: CDR1 SGHDN, CDR2 FVKESK. The CDR3 here is CASSQGEYEQYF.

The V call is TRBV10-3, the J call TRBJ2-7; absent DNA, TCRdb's TRBD2 call cannot be checked. The germline gives CDR1 ENHRY, CDR2 SYGVKD. The CDR3 runs to 16 residues. CDR3 in amino acids: CAISEPSPSGVYEQYF.

The chain is built from TRBV7-9 and TRBJ2-1; TCRdb designates TRBD1, a call that cannot be tested without DNA. The CDR3 has 16 residues. Germline V CDR1 and CDR2: SEHNR, FQNEAQ (reference sequence). The CDR3 region is CASSPPTGDIGDEQFF. Complete variable domain (other parts from reference TRBV7-9 and TRBJ2-1): DTGVSQNPRHKITKRGQNVTFRCDPISEHNRLYWYRQTLGQGPEFLTYFQNEAQLEKSRLLSDRFSAERPKGSFSTLEIQRTEQGDSAMYLCASSPPTGDIGDEQFFGPGTRLTVL.

This chain links TRBV7-6 with TRBJ2-2; TCRdb designates TRBD2, a call that cannot be tested without DNA. Germline V gene data show CDR1 as SGHVS and CDR2 as FNYEAQ. CDR3 length equals 15 residues. The CDR3 sequence: CASSRGSSGHGELFF.

The rearrangement joins TRBV3-1 to TRBJ2-5. Per germline, CDR1 LGHDT and CDR2 YNNKEL (reference sequence). The CDR3 is made up of 12 amino acids. CDR3 protein: CASSHGLETQYF.